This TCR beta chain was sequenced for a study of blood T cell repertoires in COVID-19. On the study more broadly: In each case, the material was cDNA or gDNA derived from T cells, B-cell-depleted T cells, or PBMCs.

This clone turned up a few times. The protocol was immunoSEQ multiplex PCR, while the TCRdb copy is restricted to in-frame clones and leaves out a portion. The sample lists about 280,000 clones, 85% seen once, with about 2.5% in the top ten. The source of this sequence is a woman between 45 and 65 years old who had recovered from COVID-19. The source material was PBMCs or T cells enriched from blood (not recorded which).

CDR3 in amino acids: CASRSFYEQYF. DNA of the CDR3: TGTGCCAGCAGATCCTTTTACGAGCAGTACTTC. The chain couples TRBV28 to TRBJ2-7; D is unresolved. The V gene's germline CDR1 is MDHEN and CDR2 SYDVKM. Deletions cut 6 bases from V and 4 bases from J, with 7 bases between. This CDR3 is built from 11 residues. The whole variable domain, filled in from reference TRBV28 and TRBJ2-7, reads DVKVTQSSRYLVKRTGEKVFLECVQDMDHENMFWYRQDPGLGLRLIYFSYDVKMKEKGDIPEGYSVSREKKERFSLILESASTNQTSMYLCASRSFYEQYFGPGTRLTVT.